The next 3 T cell receptor beta chains were all read from a single sample in a study of T cell responses to AZD1222 COVID-19 vaccine. TCRdb keeps only in-frame clones here, not all; method: immunoSEQ multiplex PCR. The profile shows around 50,000 clones, around 84% of them singletons. Specimen: peripheral blood, collected on day 0 of AZD1222 vaccination. These receptors all come from an adult in good health.

The chain joins TRBV5-1 to TRBJ2-7; the match to TRBD1 covers 9 bases. Germline V gene data show CDR1 as SGHRS and CDR2 as YFSETQ. J lost 6 bases, V lost 4 bases, and 11 bases had no gene match. The CDR3 is 15 residues long. CDR3 sequence reads: CASSVQQGAVSEQYF. The CDR3 region has the DNA TGCGCCAGCAGCGTCCAACAGGGGGCCGTCTCCGAGCAGTACTTC.

The CDR3 sequence: CSVTLIDPGLAGGSTDTQYF. Here the CDR3 DNA reads TGCAGCGTCACCCTAATCGATCCGGGACTAGCGGGAGGGTCCACAGATACGCAGTATTTT. The rearrangement links TRBV29-1 to TRBJ2-3; 16 nucleotides agree with TRBD2. The CDR3 runs to 20 residues. The junction had 17 bases not matched to a gene; V was cut back by 6 bases and J by 2 bases. The V gene's germline CDR1 is SQVTM and CDR2 ANQGSEA.

The J gene is TRBJ2-3, the V gene TRBV6-5, with TRBD1 matching 7 bases. This CDR3 contains 12 residues. From germline, CDR1 is MNHEY and CDR2 SVGAGI. The V and J ends lost 6 bases and 9 bases, in that order; junction bases with no gene match: 6. This CDR3 reads CASRSDRNTQYF. The CDR3, as DNA: TGTGCCAGCAGGTCGGACAGGAACACGCAGTATTTT.